These T cell receptor beta chains were read from a single sample in a study of cytomegalovirus exposure and HLA in healthy donors. Clones were read by immunoSEQ multiplex PCR, and TCRdb kept only the in-frame ones, dropping some. The table shows 150,000 to 200,000 clones, with around 77% occurring only once. Sequences were obtained from PBMCs. All receptors come from a woman in her forties in good health and CMV-seronegative. CDR3s include the opening cysteine and the closing phenylalanine or tryptophan. The D gene is left open where the match is weak. Not every row has a clone size; where given, it reads once, few, many or a size class.

J	D	size	V	DNA	CDR3
TRBJ2-1	.	.	TRBV28	TGTGCCAGCAGTTTACAAATGGGGAGCTACAATGAGCAGTTCTTC	CASSLQMGSYNEQFF
TRBJ2-7	.	once	TRBV2	TGTGCCAGCAGTTTGGGACTCCCGTACGAGCAGTACTTC	CASSLGLPYEQYF
TRBJ1-1	.	.	TRBV5-1	TGCGCCAGCAGCTTGGAGGTTAGCCTTGAAGCTTTCTTT	CASSLEVSLEAFF
TRBJ2-3	.	.	TRBV30	TGTGCCTGGAGTCTTACAGATACGCAGTATTTT	CAWSLTDTQYF
TRBJ1-1	TRBD1	.	TRBV28	TGTGCCAGCAGTTTAATCGAGGACAGGTCGTATACTTTCTTT	CASSLIEDRSYTFF
TRBJ2-7	.	.	TRBV5-1	TGCGCCAGCAGCCCCGGGACTTCGAAAGGCTACGAGCAGTACTTC	CASSPGTSKGYEQYF
TRBJ2-1	TRBD2	.	TRBV29-1	TGCAGCGTTGGGGGGGGTCACTACAATGAGCAGTTCTTC	CSVGGGHYNEQFF
TRBJ1-4	TRBD1	.	TRBV16	TGTGCCAGCAGTCAAAAAGGGGGCAGGGGTGAAAAACTGTTTTTT	CASSQKGGRGEKLFF
TRBJ2-6	.	few	TRBV5-4	TGTGCCAGCAGCTTGACAGGGACTGGGGCCAACGTCCTGACTTTC	CASSLTGTGANVLTF
TRBJ2-1	TRBD2	once	TRBV29-1	TGCAGCGTCCCGGGACTAGTACCCAATGAGCAGTTCTTC	CSVPGLVPNEQFF